This T cell receptor (beta chain) stems from a study of blood T cell repertoires in COVID-19. In the study overall: Collection of acute and convalescent COVID-19 samples took place in the United States, Italy and Spain. From T cells, B-cell-depleted T cells, or PBMCs came the material, which was cDNA or gDNA.

Authors' analysis steps: Scientists estimated how many nucleated cells there were by amplifying reference gene primers. The repertoire was sequenced with immunoSEQ multiplex PCR; TCRdb's copy has only in-frame clones and lacks some. The V and J calls and clone size are taken from that table; D and trimming were inferred from the DNA. The table records 95,000 or so clones, about 80% of them present only once. The V gene's germline CDR1 is KGHSH and CDR2 LQKENI. The CDR3 has 16 amino acids. The J segment lost 1 base and the V segment lost 3 bases, leaving 2 bases of the junction unmatched. This TCR came from a human donor in a cohort sampled during active COVID-19. Sequencing used peripheral blood. The chain joins TRBV18 to TRBJ2-2; 10 nucleotides line up with TRBD2. This CDR3 reads CASSPRTSGNTGELFF. In DNA form, the CDR3 reads TGTGCCAGCTCACCCCGGACTAGCGGGAACACCGGGGAGCTGTTTTTT.